The next 21 T cell receptor beta chains were all read from a single sample in a study of beta chain features in type 1 diabetes. The isolated RNA, all of it, was reverse transcribed, so expressed TCRB transcripts were what got sequenced. Method: immunoSEQ multiplex PCR; TCRdb's copy keeps in-frame clones and lacks some. The repertoire includes 150,000 or so clones, under 60% of them detected once, and around 0.43% sits in the top ten. Sequencing was performed on Tregs from blood. The receptors here all came from a man younger than 35 in good health.

The chain is built from TRBV7-9 and TRBJ2-3; D is unclear. V lost 6 bases, J lost 1 base, and 11 bases lay in between. Germline V gives CDR1 SEHNR, CDR2 FQNEAQ (reference sequence). The CDR3 is 14 residues long. CDR3 in amino acids: CASSRGSRTDTQYF. As DNA, the CDR3 is TGTGCCAGCAGTCGCGGATCCCGCACAGATACGCAGTATTTT.

V usage is TRBV10-3 and J usage is TRBJ2-5; 7 nucleotides match TRBD2. This CDR3 contains 14 residues. Germline-derived CDR1 and CDR2 are ENHRY and SYGVKD. V was pared by 4 bases and J by 3 bases, with 5 bases of the junction left unmatched. CDR3 in amino acids: CAISGSGTKETQYF. In DNA, the CDR3 is TGTGCCATCAGTGGTTCAGGGACTAAAGAGACCCAGTACTTC.

This chain uses TRBV19 with TRBJ2-1; D unclear. This CDR3 comprises 12 residues. The germline V and J ends were trimmed by 4 bases and 9 bases, with 10 bases remaining between them. Germline CDR1 and CDR2: LNHDA and SQIVND (reference sequence). The CDR3 spells CASSKPGSEQFF. DNA for the CDR3: TGTGCCAGTAGTAAACCCGGTAGTGAGCAGTTCTTC.

This clone was detected a few times. This sequence joins TRBV10-3 and TRBJ2-3; TRBD2 matches 13 bases. The CDR3 has 17 residues. Germline lookup yields CDR1 ENHRY and CDR2 SYGVKD. Trimming at V came to 3 bases and at J to 5 bases, leaving 8 bases not matched to a gene. The CDR3 DNA follows: TGTGCCATCAGTGATTGGACTAGCGGGAGATTGGGAGATACGCAGTATTTT. As protein: CAISDWTSGRLGDTQYF.

CDR3 amino acids: CASSLSVSSYNEQFF. Here the CDR3 DNA reads TGCGCCAGCAGCTTGTCGGTTAGCTCCTACAATGAGCAGTTCTTC. This chain connects TRBV5-1 to TRBJ2-1; D is uncertain. Trimming took 1 base from V and 0 from J, leaving 8 bases between them. CDR3 length: 15 residues. The germline gives CDR1 SGHRS, CDR2 YFSETQ.

This clone was seen more than once but under ten times. The chain links TRBV28 to TRBJ1-2, with D tentatively TRBD1 (5 bases). V dropped 2 bases and J dropped 8 bases, with 12 bases sitting between them. CDR1 and CDR2 from the germline V gene are MDHEN and SYDVKM. CDR3 length equals 13 residues. The CDR3, as DNA: TGTGCCAGCAGTTTACGGCCGGGGGACGGCTACACCTTC. Protein: CASSLRPGDGYTF.

This clone was detected a few times. The chain uses TRBV5-6 and TRBJ1-2; D not certain. Germline CDR1 reads SGHDT; CDR2 reads YYEEEE. Trimming shortened V by 0 bases and J by 2 bases, and 5 bases separated the two germline ends. This CDR3 is 13 amino acids long. Here the CDR3 reads CASSLALNYGYTF. Here the CDR3 DNA reads TGTGCCAGCAGCTTGGCTCTAAACTATGGCTACACCTTC.

This clone was recorded a few times. CDR3 sequence (DNA): TGCAGCGTTGAAGATCAAGCGGGAGGGATCTTGTATACGCAGTATTTT. Encoded protein: CSVEDQAGGILYTQYF. This chain connects TRBV29-1 to TRBJ2-3; 10 bases line up with TRBD2. Looked up from germline, CDR1 is SQVTM and CDR2 is ANQGSEA. J gave up 7 bases and V 0 bases, and 10 bases lay outside the gene matches. CDR3 length equals 16 residues.

V is TRBV7-2 and J is TRBJ2-5; D is uncertain. Germline loops: CDR1 SGHTA, CDR2 FQGNSA. The CDR3 loop spans 12 amino acids. The germline V and J ends were trimmed by 3 bases and 7 bases, with 9 bases remaining between them. The CDR3: CASSLSRVTQYF. The DNA for the CDR3 is TGTGCCAGCAGCTTGAGCCGTGTGACCCAGTACTTC.

The genes are TRBV19 and TRBJ1-4; TRBD1 matches 12 bases. Germline V lookup: CDR1 LNHDA, CDR2 SQIVND (reference sequence). There are 18 residues in the CDR3. The junction had 9 bases not matched to a gene; V was cut back by 4 bases and J by 3 bases. CDR3 residues: CASSRTGTGGSSNEKLFF. Here the CDR3 DNA reads TGTGCCAGTAGTAGGACCGGGACAGGGGGCTCGTCTAATGAAAAACTGTTTTTT.

The chain carries TRBV15 and TRBJ2-2; D is unresolved. Trimming stripped 0 bases from V and 7 bases from J, with 6 bases between. This CDR3 region has 13 residues. Germline CDR1 is LNHNV and CDR2 is YYDKDF (reference sequence). The CDR3 sequence: CATSRDIVGELFF. CDR3 DNA: TGTGCCACCAGCAGAGATATCGTCGGGGAGCTGTTTTTT.

This chain connects TRBV9 to TRBJ2-7, with 9 bases fitting TRBD1. CDR3 length: 15 residues. V gave up 4 bases and J gave up 3 bases; unmatched junction bases: 8. Germline V CDR1 and CDR2: SGDLS, YYNGEE. CDR3 in amino acids: CASSPKTGGSYEQYF. The CDR3 region has the DNA TGTGCCAGCAGCCCCAAGACAGGGGGGAGCTACGAGCAGTACTTC.

The genes are TRBV18 and TRBJ1-5; 7 bases are shared with TRBD1. J lost 5 bases, V lost 3 bases, and 7 bases had no gene match. Germline values: CDR1 KGHSH, CDR2 LQKENI. This CDR3 has 15 residues. The CDR3 DNA sequence: TGTGCCAGCTCACCGCGGGCTCAGGGGGATCAGCCCCAGCATTTT. It yields the protein CASSPRAQGDQPQHF.

The J gene is TRBJ2-7, the V gene TRBV19; D might be TRBD1 (6 bases). Trimming took off 6 bases at V and 3 bases at J, with 15 bases between the two ends. This CDR3 region has 14 residues. Germline V gives CDR1 LNHDA, CDR2 SQIVND (reference sequence). The CDR3 loop is CASSSWDTNYEQYF. CDR3 nucleotide sequence: TGTGCCAGTAGCTCCTGGGACACGAACTACGAGCAGTACTTC.

The chain employs TRBV18 and TRBJ1-2; D is unclear. This CDR3 contains 14 residues. V lost 2 bases, J lost 1 base, and 8 bases lay in between. Germline V gives CDR1 KGHSH, CDR2 LQKENI. The CDR3 protein is CASSPDTVNYGYTF. The CDR3 DNA reads TGTGCCAGCTCACCAGATACAGTTAACTATGGCTACACCTTC.

The chain combines TRBV4-3 with TRBJ2-1; TRBD2 is a possible D gene (6 bases). V dropped 2 bases and J dropped 9 bases, with 17 bases sitting between them. CDR3 length equals 15 residues. CDR1 LGHNA and CDR2 YSLEER come from the germline V gene. The CDR3 region has the DNA TGCGCCAGCAGCCAACTGGACTCCCCCGGGGGTGAGCAGTTCTTC. Its translation: CASSQLDSPGGEQFF.

This clone came up a few times. The chain joins TRBV5-1 to TRBJ2-2, with D hard to call. V dropped 0 bases and J dropped 3 bases, with 12 bases sitting between them. The CDR3 loop spans 16 amino acids. The germline gives CDR1 SGHRS, CDR2 YFSETQ. CDR3 DNA sequence: TGCGCCAGCAGCTTGGGTCGCACTGATTACACCGGGGAGCTGTTTTTT. Translation: CASSLGRTDYTGELFF.

This clone has more than one count but fewer than ten. The V call is TRBV25-1, the J call TRBJ2-7, with 10 bases lining up with TRBD1. Germline CDR1 reads MGHDK; CDR2 reads SYGVNS. After removal of 4 bases from V and 1 base from J, the junction contained 7 bases not matched to a gene. The CDR3 totals 16 residues. In nucleotides, the CDR3 is TGTGCCAGCAGTGCTCTACCGGGACAGGGGTCCTACGAGCAGTACTTC. Protein sequence: CASSALPGQGSYEQYF.

This clone has just one count. The gene calls are TRBV7-2 and TRBJ2-7; D perhaps matches TRBD2 (6 bases). The V end lost 5 bases, the J end lost 3 bases, and 20 bases lay between the germline ends. This CDR3 contains 16 residues. Per germline, CDR1 SGHTA and CDR2 FQGNSA. Written as DNA, the CDR3 is TGTGCCAGCAGCCCCCGGAGGATAGCGGAGTACTACGAGCAGTACTTC. It yields the protein CASSPRRIAEYYEQYF.

This clone has a single count. Other DNA variants within this sample encode the same CDR3. The chain recombines TRBV7-3 with TRBJ1-1, with 9 bases fitting TRBD1. From germline, CDR1 is SGHTA and CDR2 FQGTGA. The CDR3 runs to 13 residues. The J segment lost 3 bases and the V segment lost 5 bases, leaving 1 base of the junction unmatched. The CDR3 region has the DNA TGTGCCAGCAGCAGACAGGGGGACACTGAAGCTTTCTTT. Encoded protein: CASSRQGDTEAFF.

The chain carries TRBV30 and TRBJ2-3, with a weak D call TRBD1 (6 bases). The V gene's germline CDR1 is GTSNPN and CDR2 SVGIG (reference sequence). The CDR3 extends over 14 amino acids. The V end was cut by 5 bases, the J end by 8 bases, with 20 bases between. The CDR3 sequence is CAWGLTGQFGTQYF. The CDR3 bases are TGTGCCTGGGGACTCACAGGGCAATTCGGTACGCAGTATTTT.